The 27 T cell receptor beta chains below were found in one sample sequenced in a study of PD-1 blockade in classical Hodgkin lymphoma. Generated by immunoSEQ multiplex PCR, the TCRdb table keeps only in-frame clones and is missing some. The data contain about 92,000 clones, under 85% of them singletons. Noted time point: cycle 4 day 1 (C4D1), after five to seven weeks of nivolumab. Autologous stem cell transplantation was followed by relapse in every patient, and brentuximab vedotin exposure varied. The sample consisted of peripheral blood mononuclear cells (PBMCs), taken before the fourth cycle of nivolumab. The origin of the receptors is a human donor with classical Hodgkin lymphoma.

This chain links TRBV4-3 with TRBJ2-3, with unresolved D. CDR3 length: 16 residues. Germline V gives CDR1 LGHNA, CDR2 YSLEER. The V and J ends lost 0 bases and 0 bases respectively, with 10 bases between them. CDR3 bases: TGCGCCAGCAGCCAAGATTTCGAGGCTAGCACAGATACGCAGTATTTT. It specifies CASSQDFEASTDTQYF.

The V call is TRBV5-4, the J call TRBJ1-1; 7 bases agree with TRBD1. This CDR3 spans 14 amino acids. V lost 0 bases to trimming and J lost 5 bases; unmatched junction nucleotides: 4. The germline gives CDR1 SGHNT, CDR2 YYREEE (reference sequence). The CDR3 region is CASSLEGTETEAFF. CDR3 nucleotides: TGTGCCAGCAGCTTGGAAGGGACAGAAACTGAAGCTTTCTTT.

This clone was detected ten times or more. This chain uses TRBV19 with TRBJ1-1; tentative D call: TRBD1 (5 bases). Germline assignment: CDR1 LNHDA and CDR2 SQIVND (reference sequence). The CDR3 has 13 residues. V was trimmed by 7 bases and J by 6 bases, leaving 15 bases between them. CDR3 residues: CASTLPMGAEAFF. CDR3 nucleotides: TGTGCCAGTACCCTCCCGATGGGGGCTGAAGCTTTCTTT.

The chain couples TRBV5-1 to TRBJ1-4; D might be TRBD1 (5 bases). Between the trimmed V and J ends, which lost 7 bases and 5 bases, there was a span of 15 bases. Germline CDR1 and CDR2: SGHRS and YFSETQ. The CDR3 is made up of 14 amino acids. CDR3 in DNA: TGCGCCAGCGCGGGGGACGGTCAGAATGAAAAACTGTTTTTT. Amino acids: CASAGDGQNEKLFF.

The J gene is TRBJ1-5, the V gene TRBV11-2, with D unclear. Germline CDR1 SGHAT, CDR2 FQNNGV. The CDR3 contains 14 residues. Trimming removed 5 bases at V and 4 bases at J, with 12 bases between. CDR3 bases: TGTGCCAGCAGCCCTTCCGGACCAAATCAGCCCCAGCATTTT. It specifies CASSPSGPNQPQHF.

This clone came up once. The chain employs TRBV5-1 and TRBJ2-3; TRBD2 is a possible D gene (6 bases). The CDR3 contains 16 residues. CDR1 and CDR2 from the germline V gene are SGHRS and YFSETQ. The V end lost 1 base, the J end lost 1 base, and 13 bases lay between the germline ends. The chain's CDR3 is CASSLSSGPRTDTQYF. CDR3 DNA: TGCGCCAGCAGCTTGAGTAGCGGTCCTCGCACAGATACGCAGTATTTT. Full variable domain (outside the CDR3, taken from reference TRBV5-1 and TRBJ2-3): KAGVTQTPRYLIKTRGQQVTLSCSPISGHRSVSWYQQTPGQGLQFLFEYFSETQRNKGNFPGRFSGRQFSNSRSEMNVSTLELGDSALYLCASSLSSGPRTDTQYFGPGTRLTVL.

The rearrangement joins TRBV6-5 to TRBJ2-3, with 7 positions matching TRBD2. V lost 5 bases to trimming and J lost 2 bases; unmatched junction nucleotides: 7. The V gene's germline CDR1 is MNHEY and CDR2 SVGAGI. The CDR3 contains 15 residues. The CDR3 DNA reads TGTGCCAGCAGTCCCGGGGGGACCTCCACAGATACGCAGTATTTT. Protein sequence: CASSPGGTSTDTQYF.

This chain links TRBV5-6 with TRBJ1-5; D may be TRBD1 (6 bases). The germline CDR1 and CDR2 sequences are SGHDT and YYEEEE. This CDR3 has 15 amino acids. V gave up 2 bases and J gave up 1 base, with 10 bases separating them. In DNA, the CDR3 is TGTGCCAGCAGCTTAACGGGGGGCAGCAATCAGCCCCAGCATTTT. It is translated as CASSLTGGSNQPQHF. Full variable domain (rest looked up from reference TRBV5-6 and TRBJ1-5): DAGVTQSPTHLIKTRGQQVTLRCSPKSGHDTVSWYQQALGQGPQFIFQYYEEEERQRGNFPDRFSGHQFPNYSSELNVNALLLGDSALYLCASSLTGGSNQPQHFGDGTRLSIL.

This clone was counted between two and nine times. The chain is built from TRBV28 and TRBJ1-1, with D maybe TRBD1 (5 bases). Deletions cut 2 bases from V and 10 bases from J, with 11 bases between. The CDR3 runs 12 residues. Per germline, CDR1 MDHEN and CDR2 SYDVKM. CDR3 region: CASSLVRDVAFF. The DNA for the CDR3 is TGTGCCAGCAGTTTAGTTAGGGACGTAGCTTTCTTT. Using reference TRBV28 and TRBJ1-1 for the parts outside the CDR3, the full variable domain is DVKVTQSSRYLVKRTGEKVFLECVQDMDHENMFWYRQDPGLGLRLIYFSYDVKMKEKGDIPEGYSVSREKKERFSLILESASTNQTSMYLCASSLVRDVAFFGQGTRLTVV.

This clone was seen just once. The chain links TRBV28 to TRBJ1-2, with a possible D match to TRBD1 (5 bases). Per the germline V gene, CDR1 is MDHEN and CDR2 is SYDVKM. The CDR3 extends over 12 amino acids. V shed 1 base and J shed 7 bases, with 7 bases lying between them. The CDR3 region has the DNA TGTGCCAGCAGTTTATACAGGTCTGGCTACACCTTC. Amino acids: CASSLYRSGYTF.

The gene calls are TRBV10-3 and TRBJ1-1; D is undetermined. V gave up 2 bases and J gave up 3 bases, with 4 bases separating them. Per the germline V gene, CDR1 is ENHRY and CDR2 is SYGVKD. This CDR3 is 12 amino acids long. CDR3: CAISERDTEAFF. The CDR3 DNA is TGTGCCATCAGTGAGAGGGACACTGAAGCTTTCTTT.

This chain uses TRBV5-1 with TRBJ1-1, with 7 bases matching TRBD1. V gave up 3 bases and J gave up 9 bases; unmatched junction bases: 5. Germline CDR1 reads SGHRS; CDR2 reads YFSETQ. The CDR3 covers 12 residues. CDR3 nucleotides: TGCGCCAGCAGCTCAGACAGGGCGAAAGCTTTCTTT. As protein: CASSSDRAKAFF.

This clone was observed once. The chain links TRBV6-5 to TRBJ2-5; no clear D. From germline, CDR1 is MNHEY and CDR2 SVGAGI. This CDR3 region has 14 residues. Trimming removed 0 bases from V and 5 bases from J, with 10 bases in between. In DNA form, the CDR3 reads TGTGCCAGCAGTTACTCACGCGTGGAGGAGACCCAGTACTTC. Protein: CASSYSRVEETQYF.

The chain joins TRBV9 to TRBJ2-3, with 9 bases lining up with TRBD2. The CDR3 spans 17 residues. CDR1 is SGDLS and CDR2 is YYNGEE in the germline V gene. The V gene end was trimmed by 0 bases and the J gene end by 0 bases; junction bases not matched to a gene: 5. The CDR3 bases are TGTGCCAGCAGCGTAGGGGCGGGAGGGCCTAGCACAGATACGCAGTATTTT. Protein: CASSVGAGGPSTDTQYF.

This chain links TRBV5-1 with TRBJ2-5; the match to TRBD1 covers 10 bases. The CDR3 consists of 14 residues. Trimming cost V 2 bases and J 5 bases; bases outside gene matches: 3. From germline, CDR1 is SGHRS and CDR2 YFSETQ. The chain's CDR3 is CASSFGTGEETQYF. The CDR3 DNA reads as TGCGCCAGCAGCTTCGGGACAGGGGAGGAGACCCAGTACTTC.

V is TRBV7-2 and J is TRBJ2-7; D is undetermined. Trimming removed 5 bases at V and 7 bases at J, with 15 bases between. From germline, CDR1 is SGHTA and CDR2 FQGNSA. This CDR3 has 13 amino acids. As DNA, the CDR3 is TGTGCCAGCAGCCTCGGGCCTCTTGTGGAGCAGTACTTC. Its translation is CASSLGPLVEQYF. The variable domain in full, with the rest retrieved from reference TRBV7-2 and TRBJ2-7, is GAGVSQSPSNKVTEKGKDVELRCDPISGHTALYWYRQSLGQGLEFLIYFQGNSAPDKSGLPSDRFSAERTGGSVSTLTIQRTQQEDSAVYLCASSLGPLVEQYFGPGTRLTVT.

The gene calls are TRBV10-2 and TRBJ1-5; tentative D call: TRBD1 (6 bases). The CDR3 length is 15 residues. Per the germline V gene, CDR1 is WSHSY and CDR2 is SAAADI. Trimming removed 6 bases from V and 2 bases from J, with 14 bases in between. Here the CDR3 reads CASSPARGGNQPQHF. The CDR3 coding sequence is TGCGCCAGCAGCCCGGCCAGGGGAGGCAATCAGCCCCAGCATTTT.

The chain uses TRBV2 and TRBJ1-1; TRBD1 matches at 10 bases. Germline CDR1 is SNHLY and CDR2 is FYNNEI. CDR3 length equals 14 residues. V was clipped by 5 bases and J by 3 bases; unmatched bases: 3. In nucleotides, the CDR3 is TGTGCCAGCAGTCAGGACAGGGGGTACACTGAAGCTTTCTTT. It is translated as CASSQDRGYTEAFF.

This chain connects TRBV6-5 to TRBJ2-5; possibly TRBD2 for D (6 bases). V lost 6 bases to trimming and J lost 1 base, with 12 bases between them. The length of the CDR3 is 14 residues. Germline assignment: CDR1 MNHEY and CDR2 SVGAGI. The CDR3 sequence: CASRTTSLQETQYF. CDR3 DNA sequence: TGTGCCAGCAGGACGACTAGTCTCCAAGAGACCCAGTACTTC.

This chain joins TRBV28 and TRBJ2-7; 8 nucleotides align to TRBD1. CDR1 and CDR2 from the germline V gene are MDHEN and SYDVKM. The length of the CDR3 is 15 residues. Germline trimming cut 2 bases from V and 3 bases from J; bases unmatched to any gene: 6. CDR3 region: CASSLVWTGNYEQYF. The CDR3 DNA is TGTGCCAGCAGTTTAGTGTGGACAGGGAACTACGAGCAGTACTTC.

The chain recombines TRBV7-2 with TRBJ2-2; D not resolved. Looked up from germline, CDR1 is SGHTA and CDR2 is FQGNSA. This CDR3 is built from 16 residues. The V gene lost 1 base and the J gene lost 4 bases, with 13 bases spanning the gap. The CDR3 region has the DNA TGTGCCAGCAGCTTAGGTGCCGGCCCATCCACCGGGGAGCTGTTTTTT. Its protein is CASSLGAGPSTGELFF.

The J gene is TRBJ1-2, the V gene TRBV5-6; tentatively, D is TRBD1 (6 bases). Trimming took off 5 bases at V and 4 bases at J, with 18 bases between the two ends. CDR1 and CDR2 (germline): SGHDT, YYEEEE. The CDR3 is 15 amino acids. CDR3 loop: CASRPGGVQGYGYTF. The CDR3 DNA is TGTGCCAGCAGACCGGGAGGGGTACAGGGCTATGGCTACACCTTC.

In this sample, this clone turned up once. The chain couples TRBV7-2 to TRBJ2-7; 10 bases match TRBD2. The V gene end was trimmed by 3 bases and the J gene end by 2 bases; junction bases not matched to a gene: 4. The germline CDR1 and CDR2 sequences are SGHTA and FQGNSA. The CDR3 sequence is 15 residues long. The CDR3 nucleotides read TGTGCCAGCAGCTTGTCTAGCGGGAGCGCCTACGAGCAGTACTTC. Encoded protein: CASSLSSGSAYEQYF.

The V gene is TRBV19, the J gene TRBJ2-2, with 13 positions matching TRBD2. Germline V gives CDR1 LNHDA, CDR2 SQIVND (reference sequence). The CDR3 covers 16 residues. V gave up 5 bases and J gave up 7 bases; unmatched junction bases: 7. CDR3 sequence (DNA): TGTGCCAGTAGTTTTCGGACTAGCGGGAGTGGCGGGGAGCTGTTTTTT. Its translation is CASSFRTSGSGGELFF.

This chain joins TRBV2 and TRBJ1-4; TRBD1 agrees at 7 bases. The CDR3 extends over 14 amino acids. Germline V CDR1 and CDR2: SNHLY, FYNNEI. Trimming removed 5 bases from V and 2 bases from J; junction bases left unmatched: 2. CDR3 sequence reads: CASSRQGTNEKLFF. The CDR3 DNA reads TGTGCCAGCAGTCGACAGGGTACTAATGAAAAACTGTTTTTT.

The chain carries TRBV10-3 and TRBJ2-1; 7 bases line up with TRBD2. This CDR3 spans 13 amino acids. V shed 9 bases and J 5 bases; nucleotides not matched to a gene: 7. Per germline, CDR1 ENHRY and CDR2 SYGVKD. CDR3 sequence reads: CAMNAGTNNEQFF. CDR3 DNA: TGTGCCATGAATGCCGGGACTAACAATGAGCAGTTCTTC.

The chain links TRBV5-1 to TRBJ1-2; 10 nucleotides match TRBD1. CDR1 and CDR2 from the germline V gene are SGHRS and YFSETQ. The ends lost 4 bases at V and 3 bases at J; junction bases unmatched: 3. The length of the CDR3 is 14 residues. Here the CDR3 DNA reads TGCGCCAGCAGCAAGACAGGGGGCGACTATGGCTACACCTTC. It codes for CASSKTGGDYGYTF.